A selection of T cell receptor beta chains follows, all from one sample in a study of blood T cells in healthy people across ages. TCRdb used MiXCR to reprocess the 5' RACE reads, holding one entry per CDR3 protein. Altogether 750,000 to 950,000 distinct CDR3 sequences are present, under 35% being singletons, with the ten largest covering roughly 10%. The same data also contributed to another study, on T cells of mothers and their children.

Sequencing was carried out using blood. The receptors shown here come from a woman in her forties in good health. CDR3s include the opening cysteine and the closing phenylalanine or tryptophan. Fields, in order: V gene, D gene, clone size, J gene, CDR3 protein, CDR3 DNA. D genes are given only for firm matches. Expanded clones are given a class, and other clones once, few, many or no size at all.

>TRBV27|-|-|TRBJ2-3
CASRFIDTDTQYF
TGTGCCAGCAGGTTTATAGACACAGATACGCAGTATTTT
>TRBV7-3|-|few|TRBJ1-6
CASSRGVGNSPLHF
TGTGCCAGCAGCCGAGGGGTGGGTAATTCACCCCTCCACTTT
>TRBV7-2|-|-|TRBJ1-5
CASSFGGWSNQPQHF
TGTGCCAGCAGCTTCGGCGGCTGGAGCAATCAGCCCCAGCATTTT
>TRBV20-1|-|many|TRBJ2-7
CSASLASYEQYF
TGCAGTGCTAGCCTCGCCTCCTACGAGCAGTACTTC
>TRBV6-6|-|many|TRBJ1-4
CASSYSPRDGGEKLFF
TGTGCCAGCAGTTACTCACCAAGAGACGGCGGGGAAAAACTGTTTTTT
>TRBV7-9|TRBD1|-|TRBJ2-7
CASSNFPGQAFSYEQYF
TGTGCCAGCAGCAATTTCCCAGGACAGGCTTTCTCCTACGAGCAGTACTTC
>TRBV18|TRBD1|-|TRBJ1-1
CASSYQGQGATEAFF
TGTGCCAGCTCTTACCAGGGACAGGGGGCCACTGAAGCTTTCTTT
>TRBV29-1|TRBD2|few|TRBJ2-3
CSVSGTTTDTQYF
TGCAGCGTGAGCGGGACTACCACAGATACGCAGTATTTT
>TRBV7-3|-|-|TRBJ1-1
CASSSGVLAEAFF
TGTGCCAGCAGCTCGGGAGTGTTGGCTGAAGCTTTCTTT
>TRBV2|-|few|TRBJ1-5
CASSPNGGNQPQHF
TGTGCCAGCAGTCCCAACGGGGGCAATCAGCCCCAGCATTTT
>TRBV5-1|TRBD2|-|TRBJ2-3
CASSIDTSGADTQYF
TGCGCCAGCAGTATTGATACTAGCGGGGCAGATACGCAGTATTTT
>TRBV9|-|-|TRBJ2-6
CACSVAPTGYSGANVLTF
TGTGCCTGCAGCGTCGCACCAACAGGTTACTCTGGGGCCAACGTCCTGACTTTC
>TRBV29-1|TRBD1|-|TRBJ2-3
CSVASTGARTDTQYF
TGCAGCGTAGCAAGTACAGGGGCCCGCACAGATACGCAGTATTTT
>TRBV12-3/TRBV12-4|TRBD1|many|TRBJ2-5
CASQTGRYGQETQYF
TGTGCCAGTCAGACAGGGCGGTACGGTCAAGAGACCCAGTACTTC
>TRBV11-3|TRBD1|once|TRBJ2-1
CASSTDRDEQFF
TGTGCCAGCAGCACAGACAGGGATGAGCAGTTCTTC
>TRBV5-1|-|few|TRBJ2-7
CASNDPVGREQYF
TGCGCCAGCAACGACCCGGTGGGGCGCGAGCAGTACTTC
>TRBV27|-|-|TRBJ1-5
CAGSFTNQPQHF
TGTGCCGGCAGTTTCACCAATCAGCCCCAGCATTTT
>TRBV7-2|TRBD2|few|TRBJ2-3
CASSLQSGGADTQYF
TGTGCCAGCAGCCTCCAGTCGGGAGGGGCAGATACGCAGTATTTT
>TRBV2|-|few|TRBJ2-1
CASQRESVGEQFF
TGTGCCAGCCAACGGGAGAGCGTTGGGGAGCAGTTCTTC
>TRBV6-6|TRBD2|few|TRBJ2-5
CATLGGGWETQYF
TGTGCCACTCTTGGGGGGGGGTGGGAGACCCAGTACTTC
>TRBV5-1|-|-|TRBJ2-1
CASSVSSDPRLRNEQFF
TGCGCCAGCAGCGTCTCTAGCGACCCTCGGCTTCGGAATGAGCAGTTCTTC
>TRBV14|-|-|TRBJ2-1
CASSQEIYNEQFF
TGTGCCAGCAGCCAAGAGATATACAATGAGCAGTTCTTC
>TRBV20-1|-|-|TRBJ2-3
CTCGPSADTQYF
TGCACCTGCGGGCCCTCCGCGGATACGCAGTATTTT
>TRBV9|-|few|TRBJ2-3
CASSVGTGSVTDTQYF
TGTGCCAGCAGCGTAGGAACAGGGTCGGTCACAGATACGCAGTATTTT
>TRBV6-4|-|-|TRBJ1-1
CASNLGSAKNTEAFF
TGTGCCAGCAACCTTGGCTCGGCCAAGAACACTGAAGCTTTCTTT
>TRBV28|TRBD1|few|TRBJ1-5
CASRKTGGQPQHF
TGTGCCAGCAGGAAGACAGGGGGTCAGCCCCAGCATTTT
>TRBV29-1|TRBD1|few|TRBJ2-3
CSVAQGAEDTQYF
TGCAGCGTTGCACAGGGGGCCGAAGATACGCAGTATTTT
>TRBV5-5|TRBD1|-|TRBJ2-5
CASSAPGGPKKTQYF
TGTGCCAGCAGCGCCCCAGGGGGTCCCAAGAAGACCCAGTACTTC
>TRBV12-3/TRBV12-4|TRBD1|many|TRBJ2-7
CASSRQGASEQYF
TGTGCCAGCAGCCGACAGGGGGCCAGTGAGCAGTACTTC
>TRBV11-2|-|many|TRBJ2-1
CASSLITGYPILSYNEQFF
TGTGCCAGCAGCTTAATCACAGGGTACCCTATACTGTCCTACAATGAGCAGTTCTTC
>TRBV28|-|-|TRBJ2-3
CASSFRVSDTQYF
TGTGCCAGCAGTTTCCGTGTCAGCGATACGCAGTATTTT
>TRBV29-1|-|-|TRBJ2-7
CSGAGFSYEQHF
TGCAGCGGTGCAGGGTTCTCCTACGAGCAGCACTTC
>TRBV19|TRBD2|few|TRBJ2-1
CASSIPGGVREQFF
TGTGCCAGTAGTATACCCGGGGGGGTCCGTGAGCAGTTCTTC
>TRBV29-1|TRBD1|-|TRBJ1-4
CSVEDRDRRDEKLFF
TGCAGCGTTGAAGATAGGGACAGGCGCGATGAAAAACTGTTTTTT
>TRBV7-2|TRBD1|-|TRBJ1-5
CASSLGGTVDQPQHF
TGTGCCAGCAGCCTAGGAGGGACAGTTGATCAGCCCCAGCATTTT
>TRBV29-1|-|few|TRBJ2-3
CSVEPQPLQQYF
TGCAGCGTTGAACCCCAGCCGCTCCAGCAGTATTTT
>TRBV5-1|TRBD1|few|TRBJ1-1
CASSLGTGFLAFF
TGCGCCAGCAGCTTGGGGACAGGGTTTTTGGCTTTCTTT
>TRBV7-9|TRBD1|-|TRBJ1-3
CATRQGSSGNTIYF
TGTGCCACCCGACAGGGGAGCTCTGGAAACACCATATATTTT
>TRBV28|TRBD2|-|TRBJ2-7
CASRKTSGGSYEQYF
TGTGCCAGCAGAAAAACTAGCGGGGGCTCCTACGAGCAGTACTTC